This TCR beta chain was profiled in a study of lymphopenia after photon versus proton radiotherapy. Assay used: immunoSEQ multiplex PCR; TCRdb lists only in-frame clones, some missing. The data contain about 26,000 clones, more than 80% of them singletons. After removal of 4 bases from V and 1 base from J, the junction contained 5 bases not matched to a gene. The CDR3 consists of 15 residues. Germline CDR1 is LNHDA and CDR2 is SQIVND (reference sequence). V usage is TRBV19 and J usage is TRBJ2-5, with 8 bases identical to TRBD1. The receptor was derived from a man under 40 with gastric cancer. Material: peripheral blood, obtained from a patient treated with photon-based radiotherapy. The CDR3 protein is CASSRDRLSQETQYF. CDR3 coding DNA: TGTGCCAGTAGTAGGGACAGGTTGAGCCAAGAGACCCAGTACTTC.